What follows are 28 T cell receptor beta chains derived from one specimen sequenced in a study of vaccination and CD4 T cells after COVID-19. Time point denoted: late sampling 161 to 241 days after vaccination in a few convalescent patients. Using its own MiXCR run on the PCR reads, TCRdb lists one record per CDR3 protein. The sample records tens of thousands of distinct CDR3 sequences, around 49% being singletons. This material consisted of CD4+ T cells from blood, taken about 7 months after SARS-CoV-2 vaccination. These receptor sequences come from a human donor who had recovered from COVID-19.

The chain has TRBV20-1 and TRBJ2-7, with 7 nucleotides matching TRBD2. The CDR3 is 15 amino acids. Unmatched junction bases numbered 8, after V lost 3 bases and J lost 0 bases. CDR1 and CDR2 from the germline V gene are DFQATT and SNEGSKA (reference sequence). In DNA form, the CDR3 reads TGCAGTGCTAGGAATTTAGCGGGTTTCTCCTACGAGCAGTACTTC. It translates to CSARNLAGFSYEQYF.

The rearrangement links TRBV20-1 to TRBJ1-1, with a possible D match to TRBD1 (6 bases). CDR1 DFQATT and CDR2 SNEGSKA come from the germline V gene (reference sequence). Between the trimmed V and J ends, which lost 0 bases and 2 bases, there was a span of 16 bases. The CDR3 runs 16 residues. CDR3 sequence reads: CSAREGGRLDNTEAFF. The CDR3, as DNA: TGCAGTGCTAGAGAGGGGGGGCGTTTGGACAACACTGAAGCTTTCTTT.

The rearrangement links TRBV18 to TRBJ2-7; 7 bases fit TRBD1. The CDR3 has 15 amino acids. V lost 2 bases to trimming and J lost 7 bases; unmatched junction nucleotides: 11. Germline V lookup: CDR1 KGHSH, CDR2 LQKENI. This CDR3 reads CASSPGDRVSREQYF. DNA for the CDR3: TGTGCCAGCTCACCAGGAGACAGGGTATCAAGGGAGCAGTACTTC.

This clonotype has only one observation. The chain carries TRBV5-4 and TRBJ2-5, with 10 bases identical to TRBD2. The germline CDR1 and CDR2 sequences are SGHNT and YYREEE (reference sequence). This CDR3 comprises 15 residues. V lost 2 bases and J lost 4; bases outside the gene matches: 5. CDR3 sequence reads: CASSLQLAGVETQYF. CDR3 in DNA: TGTGCCAGCAGCTTACAGCTAGCGGGAGTAGAGACCCAGTACTTC.

The chain has TRBV19 and TRBJ2-7; 10 positions agree with TRBD1. Trimming removed 4 bases from V and 5 bases from J; junction bases left unmatched: 8. This CDR3 is built from 15 residues. CDR1 and CDR2 from the germline V gene are LNHDA and SQIVND (reference sequence). CDR3 loop: CASSRSGQGNHEQYF. The CDR3 nucleotides read TGTGCCAGTAGTAGGTCGGGACAGGGGAATCACGAGCAGTACTTC. Using reference TRBV19 and TRBJ2-7 for the parts outside the CDR3, the full variable domain is DGGITQSPKYLFRKEGQNVTLSCEQNLNHDAMYWYRQDPGQGLRLIYYSQIVNDFQKGDIAEGYSVSREKKESFPLTVTSAQKNPTAFYLCASSRSGQGNHEQYFGPGTRLTVT.

The CDR3 here is CAGGGKGIISDTQYF. In DNA form, the CDR3 reads TGTGCCGGCGGGGGTAAGGGAATTATATCAGATACGCAGTATTTT. This chain joins TRBV28 and TRBJ2-3; 7 nucleotides match TRBD2. CDR3 length equals 15 residues. V lost 11 bases to trimming and J lost 4 bases; unmatched junction nucleotides: 15. Germline lookup yields CDR1 MDHEN and CDR2 SYDVKM.

This clonotype was detected only a few times. The chain recombines TRBV7-3 with TRBJ2-5, with a possible D match to TRBD2 (6 bases). The CDR3 loop spans 15 amino acids. Trimming removed 5 bases from V and 1 base from J, with 14 bases in between. Germline V lookup: CDR1 SGHTA, CDR2 FQGTGA. CDR3 sequence (DNA): TGTGCCAGCAGCATTACCGGGACTCTCCAAGAGACCCAGTACTTC. Amino acid sequence: CASSITGTLQETQYF.

The CDR3 is CASIPRGYSNQPQHF. As DNA, the CDR3 is TGTGCCAGCATCCCTCGGGGGTATAGCAATCAGCCCCAGCATTTT. The chain recombines TRBV28 with TRBJ1-5, with TRBD1 as a possible D gene (5 bases). Trimming took off 7 bases at V and 0 bases at J, with 13 bases between the two ends. Germline V gene data show CDR1 as MDHEN and CDR2 as SYDVKM. The CDR3 extends over 15 amino acids.

There are a few counts of this clonotype. This chain joins TRBV20-1 and TRBJ2-2; D remains ambiguous. The germline CDR1 and CDR2 sequences are DFQATT and SNEGSKA (reference sequence). V dropped 0 bases and J dropped 5 bases, with 7 bases sitting between them. This CDR3 comprises 13 residues. For the CDR3, the DNA is TGCAGTGCTAGAGATGGCGGTACCGGGGAGCTGTTTTTT. Its translation: CSARDGGTGELFF.

This chain joins TRBV7-6 and TRBJ2-3; D uncertain. V gave up 2 bases and J gave up 2 bases, with 8 bases separating them. The CDR3 consists of 14 residues. CDR1 is SGHVS and CDR2 is FNYEAQ in the germline V gene. In DNA form, the CDR3 reads TGTGCCAGCAGCTTATTACTTGACACAGATACGCAGTATTTT. Its translation is CASSLLLDTDTQYF.

In its sample, this clonotype was seen a few times. This chain connects TRBV29-1 to TRBJ2-7, with a weak D call TRBD1 (6 bases). The CDR3 consists of 14 residues. The germline V and J ends were trimmed by 4 bases and 3 bases, with 16 bases remaining between them. CDR1 SQVTM and CDR2 ANQGSEA come from the germline V gene. CDR3 in DNA: TGCAGCGTTGGACTTTCAGGGGTGAACTACGAGCAGTACTTC. Its translation: CSVGLSGVNYEQYF.

Only a few counts were recorded for this clonotype. The J gene is TRBJ1-1, the V gene TRBV7-9; D remains ambiguous. The ends were cut back, 7 bases at V and 7 bases at J, with 16 bases in the middle. Germline V gene sequence: CDR1 SEHNR, CDR2 FQNEAQ (reference sequence). CDR3 size: 13 residues. CDR3 nucleotide sequence: TGTGCCAGCACCCCCGGGATCACCGTTGAAGCTTTCTTT. Protein sequence: CASTPGITVEAFF.

V and J are TRBV20-1 and TRBJ2-7, with no clear D. Germline lookup yields CDR1 DFQATT and CDR2 SNEGSKA (reference sequence). The CDR3 is 13 residues long. Trimming shortened V by 0 bases and J by 1 base, and 7 bases separated the two germline ends. The CDR3 sequence is CSARDWGSYEQYF. CDR3 bases: TGCAGTGCTAGAGATTGGGGTTCCTACGAGCAGTACTTC.

This chain connects TRBV7-9 to TRBJ1-1, with no clear D. The CDR3 contains 11 residues. CDR1 and CDR2 (germline): SEHNR, FQNEAQ (reference sequence). V was shortened by 7 bases and J by 5 bases, with 8 bases between the two germline ends. CDR3 region: CASKARTEAFF. DNA of the CDR3: TGTGCCAGCAAGGCACGTACTGAAGCTTTCTTT.

The table lists this clonotype with a few counts. This chain uses TRBV15 with TRBJ2-7; 12 bases line up with TRBD2. Unmatched junction bases numbered 6, after V lost 2 bases and J lost 7 bases. This CDR3 contains 15 residues. Per the germline V gene, CDR1 is LNHNV and CDR2 is YYDKDF (reference sequence). DNA for the CDR3: TGTGCCACCAGCAGACGACTAGCGGGAGAAAGTGAGCAGTACTTC. It is translated as CATSRRLAGESEQYF.

This chain uses TRBV6-1 with TRBJ1-5, with no clear D. Germline CDR1 reads MNHNS; CDR2 reads SASEGT. The CDR3 is 17 residues long. V lost 6 bases and J lost 5, with 23 bases in between. In nucleotides, the CDR3 is TGTGCCAGCAGCCCACTAGGGCAGGATCTTTTTTATCAGCCCCAGCATTTT. Amino acids: CASSPLGQDLFYQPQHF.

The CDR3 sequence: CSAGTDRGHYEQYF. The CDR3 DNA sequence: TGCAGTGCTGGAACGGACAGGGGGCACTACGAGCAGTACTTC. The J gene is TRBJ2-7, the V gene TRBV20-1, with 11 bases aligning to TRBD1. CDR1 and CDR2 (germline): DFQATT, SNEGSKA (reference sequence). J lost 3 bases, V lost 5 bases, and 6 bases had no gene match. The CDR3 contains 14 residues.

This chain joins TRBV5-6 and TRBJ2-7, with TRBD2 identical over 12 bases. The CDR3 spans 16 residues. V gave up 4 bases and J gave up 4 bases; unmatched junction bases: 9. Germline assignment: CDR1 SGHDT and CDR2 YYEEEE. The CDR3, as DNA: TGTGCCAGCAGCGACCTCGGGACTAGCGGGCTATACGAGCAGTACTTC. Amino acids: CASSDLGTSGLYEQYF.

V and J are TRBV6-5 and TRBJ2-5; D assignment may be TRBD1 or TRBD2 (5 bases each). Trimming shortened V by 0 bases and J by 3 bases, and 11 bases separated the two germline ends. In germline, CDR1 is MNHEY, CDR2 SVGAGI. This CDR3 region has 15 residues. The CDR3 nucleotides read TGTGCCAGCAGTTACTCGTTCGGGACCGAAGAGACCCAGTACTTC. Translated, it gives CASSYSFGTEETQYF.

The V and J genes are TRBV7-8 and TRBJ2-3; 9 positions agree with TRBD1. The CDR3 sequence is 16 residues long. V shed 4 bases, J shed 4 bases, and the junction held 9 bases outside the gene matches. From germline, CDR1 is SGHVS and CDR2 FQNEAQ. The DNA for the CDR3 is TGTGCCAGCAGCTCCGGGACAGGGTCAATCTCAGATACGCAGTATTTT. This sequence encodes CASSSGTGSISDTQYF. Based on the CDR3 plus reference TRBV7-8 and TRBJ2-3, the full variable domain is GAGVSQSPRYKVAKRGQDVALRCDPISGHVSLFWYQQALGQGPEFLTYFQNEAQLDKSGLPSDRFFAERPEGSVSTLKIQRTQQEDSAVYLCASSSGTGSISDTQYFGPGTRLTVL.

The rearrangement uses TRBV7-2 and TRBJ1-1, with a possible D match to TRBD1 (6 bases). CDR1 is SGHTA, CDR2 FQGNSA, per germline. The CDR3 is made up of 16 amino acids. V shed 7 bases and J shed 5 bases, with 23 bases lying between them. The CDR3 sequence is CASNQRRGMGNTEAFF. CDR3 in DNA: TGTGCCAGCAACCAACGCAGGGGTATGGGAAATACTGAAGCTTTCTTT.

Only a few counts were recorded for this clonotype. The CDR3 sequence: CASMEEGNYNSPLHF. The CDR3 DNA sequence: TGTGCCAGCATGGAGGAGGGAAACTATAATTCACCCCTCCACTTT. This chain connects TRBV6-1 to TRBJ1-6; D unresolved. The germline V gene has CDR1 MNHNS and CDR2 SASEGT. The CDR3 runs 15 residues. The V end was cut by 7 bases, the J end by 3 bases, with 13 bases between.

The genes are TRBV7-8 and TRBJ2-1; D uncertain. CDR3 length equals 13 residues. Trimming took 1 base from V and 2 from J, leaving 3 bases between them. Germline V gives CDR1 SGHVS, CDR2 FQNEAQ. The CDR3 here is CASSLGTYNEQFF. CDR3 bases: TGTGCCAGCAGCTTAGGAACCTACAATGAGCAGTTCTTC.

J is TRBJ1-1 and V is TRBV2, with TRBD1 as a possible D gene (6 bases). CDR3 length equals 14 residues. Germline CDR1 is SNHLY and CDR2 is FYNNEI. Trimming removed 4 bases from V and 3 bases from J, with 12 bases in between. For the CDR3, the DNA is TGTGCCAGCAGTGCTCAGGGGCAGGACACTGAAGCTTTCTTT. This sequence encodes CASSAQGQDTEAFF.

V and J are TRBV2 and TRBJ2-2; tentatively, D is TRBD2 (6 bases). There are 15 residues in the CDR3. Germline V gene sequence: CDR1 SNHLY, CDR2 FYNNEI. V was clipped by 5 bases and J by 4 bases, with 14 bases between them. Here the CDR3 reads CASSPGLWSTGELFF. CDR3 in DNA: TGTGCCAGCAGTCCGGGACTGTGGAGCACCGGGGAGCTGTTTTTT.

This clonotype was seen a few times. V is TRBV21-1 and J is TRBJ2-5; the table's D call TRBD2 went unverified against the DNA. TRBV21-1 is a documented pseudogene. There are 22 residues in the CDR3. The CDR3 nucleotides read TGTGCCAGCAGCAAAGGCGGGCGAAGACTAGCGGGAGGGCCTAGCCGAAGGGAGACCCAGTACTTC. This translates into CASSKGGRRLAGGPSRRETQYF.

The rearrangement joins TRBV19 to TRBJ1-6; weak D call: TRBD1 (5 bases). Germline assignment: CDR1 LNHDA and CDR2 SQIVND (reference sequence). The CDR3 consists of 15 residues. Trimming shortened V by 10 bases and J by 8 bases, and 21 bases separated the two germline ends. CDR3 in DNA: TGTGCCACGACGGATGGGGACGGTAACTATTCACCCCTCCACTTT. Translation: CATTDGDGNYSPLHF.

This sequence joins TRBV7-8 and TRBJ2-5, with D maybe TRBD1 (5 bases). Germline V gene sequence: CDR1 SGHVS, CDR2 FQNEAQ. The ends were cut back, 5 bases at V and 1 base at J, with 11 bases in the middle. The CDR3 sequence is 14 residues long. DNA of the CDR3: TGTGCCAGCAGCCATCGACAGTCCCAAGAGACCCAGTACTTC. It is translated as CASSHRQSQETQYF.